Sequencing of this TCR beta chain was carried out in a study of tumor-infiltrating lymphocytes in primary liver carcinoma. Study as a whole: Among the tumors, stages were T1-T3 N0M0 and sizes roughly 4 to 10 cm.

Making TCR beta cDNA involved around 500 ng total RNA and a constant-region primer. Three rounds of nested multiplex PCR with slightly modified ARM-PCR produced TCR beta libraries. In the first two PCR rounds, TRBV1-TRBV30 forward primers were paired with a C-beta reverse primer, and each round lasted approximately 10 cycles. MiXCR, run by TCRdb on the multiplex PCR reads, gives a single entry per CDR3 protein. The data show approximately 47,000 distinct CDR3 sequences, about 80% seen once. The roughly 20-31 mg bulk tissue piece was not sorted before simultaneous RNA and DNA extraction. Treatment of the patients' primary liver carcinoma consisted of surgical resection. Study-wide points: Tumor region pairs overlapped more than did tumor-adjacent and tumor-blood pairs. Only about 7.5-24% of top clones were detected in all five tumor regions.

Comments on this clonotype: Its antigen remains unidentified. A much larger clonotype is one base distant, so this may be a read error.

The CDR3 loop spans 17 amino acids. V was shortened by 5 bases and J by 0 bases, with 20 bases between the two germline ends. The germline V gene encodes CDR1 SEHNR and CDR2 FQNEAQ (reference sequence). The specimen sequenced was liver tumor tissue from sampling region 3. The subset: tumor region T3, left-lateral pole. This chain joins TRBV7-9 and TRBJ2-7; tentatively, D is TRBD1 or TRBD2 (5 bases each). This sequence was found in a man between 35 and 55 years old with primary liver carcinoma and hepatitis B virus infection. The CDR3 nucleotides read TGTGCCAGCAGCCCCCCAGGGAGCCAGAGGAGCTCCTACGAGCAGTACTTC. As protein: CASSPPGSQRSSYEQYF.